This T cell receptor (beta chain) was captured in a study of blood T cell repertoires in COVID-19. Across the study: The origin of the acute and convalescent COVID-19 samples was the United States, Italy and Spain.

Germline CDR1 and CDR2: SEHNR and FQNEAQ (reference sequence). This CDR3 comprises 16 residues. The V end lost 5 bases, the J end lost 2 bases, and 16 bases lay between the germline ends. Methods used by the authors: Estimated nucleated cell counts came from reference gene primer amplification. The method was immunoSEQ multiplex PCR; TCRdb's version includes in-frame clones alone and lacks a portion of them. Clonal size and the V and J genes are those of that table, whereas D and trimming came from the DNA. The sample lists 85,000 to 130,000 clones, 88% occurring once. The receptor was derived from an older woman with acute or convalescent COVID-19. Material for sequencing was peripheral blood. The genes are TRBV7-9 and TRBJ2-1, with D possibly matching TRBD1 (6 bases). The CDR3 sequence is CASSPGWQGTYNEQFF. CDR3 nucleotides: TGTGCCAGCAGCCCTGGGTGGCAGGGGACCTACAATGAGCAGTTCTTC.